Below, 20 T cell receptor beta chains from the same sample are listed, as sequenced in a study of identical twins. TCRdb re-analysed the 5' RACE reads in MiXCR, keeping a single row per CDR3 protein. Of roughly 230,000 distinct CDR3 sequences listed, approximately 8.3% were seen once; the top ten hold 3%. These data are also associated with another study on yellow fever vaccine responses in identical twins.

The sequenced sample was CD8+ T cells sorted from blood. The receptors come from a woman aged 18-29 years in good health.

The gene calls are TRBV4-3 and TRBJ2-1; tentatively, D is TRBD2 (6 bases). Trimming took 3 bases from V and 3 from J, leaving 15 bases between them. The germline V gene has CDR1 LGHNA and CDR2 YSLEER. The CDR3 totals 16 residues. The CDR3 DNA reads as TGCGCCAGCAGCCAGAACCGGGACTCCTTCTACAATGAGCAGTTCTTC. As protein: CASSQNRDSFYNEQFF.

This clonotype was recorded a few times. The V and J genes are TRBV9 and TRBJ2-3, with no clear D. V was clipped by 0 bases and J by 0 bases, with 20 bases between them. Germline loops: CDR1 SGDLS, CDR2 YYNGEE. The CDR3 totals 19 residues. CDR3 residues: CASSVDPFSATPSTDTQYF. CDR3 sequence (DNA): TGTGCCAGCAGCGTAGATCCCTTTTCGGCGACCCCTAGCACAGATACGCAGTATTTT.

The chain couples TRBV20-1 to TRBJ2-7; 7 bases match TRBD1. The CDR3 has 12 residues. The V and J ends lost 2 bases and 4 bases, in that order; junction bases with no gene match: 2. The V gene's germline CDR1 is DFQATT and CDR2 SNEGSKA (reference sequence). CDR3 bases: TGCAGTGCTAGACCGACAGGGTACGAGCAGTACTTC. Its translation: CSARPTGYEQYF.

This clonotype was seen a handful of times. The gene calls are TRBV25-1 and TRBJ1-1; D ambiguous. This CDR3 has 15 amino acids. Germline CDR1 and CDR2: MGHDK and SYGVNS. Trimming took off 1 base at V and 4 bases at J, with 13 bases between the two ends. The CDR3 here is CASSESVVRATEAFF. CDR3 coding DNA: TGTGCCAGCAGTGAATCAGTGGTCCGGGCCACTGAAGCTTTCTTT.

This clonotype was seen ten or more times. The rearrangement joins TRBV29-1 to TRBJ2-1; 11 bases match TRBD2. V lost 1 base and J lost 4; bases outside the gene matches: 12. This CDR3 region has 18 residues. The V gene's germline CDR1 is SQVTM and CDR2 ANQGSEA. This CDR3 is CSVEGRGTSGSRYNEQFF. CDR3 DNA: TGCAGCGTTGAAGGTCGAGGGACTAGCGGATCCCGGTACAATGAGCAGTTCTTC.

CDR3 residues: CASSMVVSSYNEQFF. The CDR3 region has the DNA TGTGCCAGTAGTATGGTGGTTAGCTCCTACAATGAGCAGTTCTTC. The V call is TRBV19, the J call TRBJ2-1; D is ambiguous. The CDR3 is 15 amino acids. V was shortened by 3 bases and J by 0 bases, with 9 bases between the two germline ends. Germline values: CDR1 LNHDA, CDR2 SQIVND (reference sequence).

The genes are TRBV14 and TRBJ2-1, with 8 bases aligning to TRBD2. The CDR3 has 17 residues. Germline assignment: CDR1 SGHDN and CDR2 FVKESK. V lost 7 bases to trimming and J lost 8 bases; unmatched junction nucleotides: 19. The DNA for the CDR3 is TGTGCCAGCACGCCCATGACGGGGGGGCGTATTCCCTATGAGCAGTTCTTC. Translating it yields CASTPMTGGRIPYEQFF.

The chain joins TRBV11-2 to TRBJ2-7; tentatively, D is TRBD2 (6 bases). Per germline, CDR1 SGHAT and CDR2 FQNNGV. Trimming shortened V by 3 bases and J by 2 bases, and 11 bases separated the two germline ends. There are 14 residues in the CDR3. The chain's CDR3 is CASSLGSGPYEQYF. CDR3 bases: TGTGCCAGCAGCTTGGGTAGCGGACCCTACGAGCAGTACTTC.

CDR3 coding DNA: TGTGCCAGCAGCTGGCCCCCCAGCCTCGCCACCGGGGAGCTGTTTTTT. Protein sequence: CASSWPPSLATGELFF. This rearrangement joins TRBV7-9 to TRBJ2-2; D ambiguous. The CDR3 has 16 amino acids. V gave up 4 bases and J gave up 4 bases, with 16 bases separating them. Germline V CDR1 and CDR2: SEHNR, FQNEAQ (reference sequence).

This clonotype was seen a few times. V is TRBV13 and J is TRBJ2-3; TRBD2 aligns across 7 bases. The CDR3 is 14 amino acids. V was pared by 5 bases and J by 6 bases, with 8 bases of the junction left unmatched. Germline assignment: CDR1 PRHDT and CDR2 FYEKMQ (reference sequence). The CDR3 spells CASSPASGADTQYF. CDR3 DNA: TGTGCCAGCAGCCCAGCTAGCGGCGCCGATACGCAGTATTTT.

The table lists this clonotype with a few counts. The rearrangement links TRBV6-2 or TRBV6-3 to TRBJ2-5, with 7 bases matching TRBD1. Looked up from germline, CDR1 is MNHEY and CDR2 is SVGEGT. Trimming took 6 bases from V and 2 from J; bases not matched to a gene: 6. CDR3 length equals 14 residues. CDR3 loop: CASSERGQQETQYF. DNA for the CDR3: TGTGCCAGCAGCGAAAGGGGACAGCAAGAGACCCAGTACTTC.

The CDR3 sequence is CATSEGFVDEQFF. The CDR3 nucleotides are TGTGCCACCAGTGAGGGTTTCGTAGATGAGCAGTTCTTC. The chain joins TRBV24-1 to TRBJ2-1; D gene unclear. CDR1 and CDR2 from the germline V gene are KGHDR and SFDVKD. Trimming shortened V by 4 bases and J by 8 bases, and 11 bases separated the two germline ends. This CDR3 has 13 residues.

The V and J genes are TRBV5-5 and TRBJ2-3, with D perhaps TRBD1 or TRBD2 (6 bases each). V was trimmed by 4 bases and J by 0 bases, leaving 15 bases between them. The CDR3 is made up of 16 amino acids. Germline V gene sequence: CDR1 SGHKS, CDR2 YYEKEE (reference sequence). Here the CDR3 DNA reads TGTGCCAGCAGCCCCGAGTGGGGGGCTAGCACAGATACGCAGTATTTT. Amino acid sequence: CASSPEWGASTDTQYF.

The table lists this clonotype with many counts. The genes are TRBV6-2 or TRBV6-3 and TRBJ2-1, with D maybe TRBD1 (5 bases). Per germline, CDR1 MNHEY and CDR2 SVGEGT. Between the trimmed V and J ends, which lost 7 bases and 3 bases, there was a span of 7 bases. The CDR3 sequence is 12 residues long. The CDR3 protein is CASKDSYNEQFF. CDR3 in DNA: TGTGCCAGCAAAGACAGCTACAATGAGCAGTTCTTC.

CDR3: CSAIPRYRTETYEQYF. The CDR3 bases are TGCAGTGCCATCCCTAGATACAGGACAGAAACCTACGAGCAGTACTTC. The chain combines TRBV20-1 with TRBJ2-7; perhaps TRBD1 as D (6 bases). Germline CDR1 DFQATT, CDR2 SNEGSKA (reference sequence). V lost 6 bases, J lost 2 bases, and 23 bases lay in between. CDR3 length: 16 residues.

The chain uses TRBV10-1 and TRBJ2-2; no firm D call. The CDR3 is 14 residues long. Per the germline V gene, CDR1 is WNHNN and CDR2 is SYGVQD (reference sequence). Trimming pared 2 bases from V and 1 base from J, leaving 5 bases between. The chain's CDR3 is CASSEPGNTGELFF. CDR3 sequence (DNA): TGCGCCAGCAGTGAGCCAGGGAACACCGGGGAGCTGTTTTTT.

This clonotype was seen ten or more times. The chain employs TRBV4-2 and TRBJ2-5; a possible D gene is TRBD1 (6 bases). Germline values: CDR1 LGHNA, CDR2 YNFKEQ. V shed 0 bases and J shed 5 bases, with 13 bases lying between them. This CDR3 is built from 15 residues. This CDR3 is CASSQDAGAGETQYF. In DNA form, the CDR3 reads TGTGCCAGCAGCCAAGATGCAGGGGCTGGGGAGACCCAGTACTTC.

This clonotype appeared a few times. The chain couples TRBV7-9 to TRBJ2-1; D call uncertain. Trimming removed 5 bases at V and 6 bases at J, with 8 bases between. The CDR3 is 12 residues long. Germline CDR1 and CDR2: SEHNR and FQNEAQ (reference sequence). The CDR3 protein is CASSQKLNEQFF. The CDR3 nucleotides read TGTGCCAGCAGCCAGAAACTCAATGAGCAGTTCTTC.

This clonotype was seen repeatedly, ten times or more. The chain links TRBV5-5 to TRBJ1-5; D may be TRBD1 (5 bases). Trimming cost V 4 bases and J 6 bases, with 11 bases left between them. Germline V gene data show CDR1 as SGHKS and CDR2 as YYEKEE (reference sequence). The CDR3 has 13 residues. This CDR3 reads CASSPAGGQPQHF. The CDR3 DNA reads as TGTGCCAGCAGCCCCGCGGGGGGTCAGCCCCAGCATTTT.

Points on this clonotype: Since a much larger clone is just one base distant, this may be a read error. V gene TRBV11-1 combines with J gene TRBJ2-1; 7 nucleotides match TRBD2. Trimming removed 2 bases from V and 8 bases from J; junction bases left unmatched: 21. The CDR3 covers 19 residues. From germline, CDR1 is SGHAT and CDR2 FQDESV (reference sequence). The CDR3 bases are TGTGCCAGCAGCTTAAAGTGGCTAGCGGTAGACTTCACGGCGGATGAGCAGTTCTTC. This translates into CASSLKWLAVDFTADEQFF.